This T cell receptor (beta chain) was obtained from a study of Ad26.COV2.S vaccination and SARS-CoV-2 variants. TCRdb's table, derived via immunoSEQ multiplex PCR, lists solely in-frame clones and lacks some. The table includes about 350,000 clones, 92% detected once. Findings and caveats of the study: Measurements of TCR breadth and depth may have given underestimates of the total T cell responses.

A single count supports this clone. Its target is unknown. Trimming removed 4 bases at V and 6 bases at J, with 9 bases between. CDR3 size: 11 residues. Germline CDR1 reads SQVTM; CDR2 reads ANQGSEA. The gene calls are TRBV29-1 and TRBJ1-2; D gene unclear. The sequencing used peripheral blood, collected after recovery from COVID-19. This receptor was obtained from a human donor who had recovered from COVID-19. The CDR3 loop reads CSVGTEDGYTF. Here the CDR3 DNA reads TGCAGCGTTGGGACCGAGGATGGCTACACCTTC. Full variable domain (outside the CDR3, taken from reference TRBV29-1 and TRBJ1-2): SAVISQKPSRDICQRGTSLTIQCQVDSQVTMMFWYRQQPGQSLTLIATANQGSEATYESGFVIDKFPISRPNLTFSTLTVSNMSPEDSSIYLCSVGTEDGYTFGSGTRLTVV.